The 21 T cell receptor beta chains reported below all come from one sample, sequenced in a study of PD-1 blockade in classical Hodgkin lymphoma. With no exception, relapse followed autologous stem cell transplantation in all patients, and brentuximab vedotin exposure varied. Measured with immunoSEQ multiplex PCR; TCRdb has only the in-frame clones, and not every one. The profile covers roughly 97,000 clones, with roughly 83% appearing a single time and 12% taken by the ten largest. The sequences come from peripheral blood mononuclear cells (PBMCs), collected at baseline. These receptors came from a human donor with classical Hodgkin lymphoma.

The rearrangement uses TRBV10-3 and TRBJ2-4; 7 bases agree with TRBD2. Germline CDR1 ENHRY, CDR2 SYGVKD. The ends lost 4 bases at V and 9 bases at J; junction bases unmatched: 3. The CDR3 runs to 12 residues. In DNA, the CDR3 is TGTGCCATCAGTGCCGGCGGGAGCATTCAGTACTTC. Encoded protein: CAISAGGSIQYF.

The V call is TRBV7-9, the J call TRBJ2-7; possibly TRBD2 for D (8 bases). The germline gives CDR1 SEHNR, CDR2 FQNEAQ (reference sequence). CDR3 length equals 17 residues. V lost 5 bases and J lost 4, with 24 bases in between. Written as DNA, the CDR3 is TGTGCCAGCAGCACCGCCCAGGGGGTAGCGGGACTATACGAGCAGTACTTC. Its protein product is CASSTAQGVAGLYEQYF.

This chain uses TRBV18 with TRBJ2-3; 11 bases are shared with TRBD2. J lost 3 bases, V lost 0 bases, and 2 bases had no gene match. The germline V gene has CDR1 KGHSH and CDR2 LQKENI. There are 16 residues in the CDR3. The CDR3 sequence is CASSPPASGGTDTQYF. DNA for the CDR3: TGTGCCAGCTCACCACCGGCTAGCGGGGGGACAGATACGCAGTATTTT.

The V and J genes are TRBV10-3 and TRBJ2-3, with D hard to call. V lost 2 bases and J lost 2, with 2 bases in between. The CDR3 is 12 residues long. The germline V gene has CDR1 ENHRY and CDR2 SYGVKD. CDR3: CAISEVTDTQYF. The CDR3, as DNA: TGTGCCATCAGTGAGGTCACAGATACGCAGTATTTT.

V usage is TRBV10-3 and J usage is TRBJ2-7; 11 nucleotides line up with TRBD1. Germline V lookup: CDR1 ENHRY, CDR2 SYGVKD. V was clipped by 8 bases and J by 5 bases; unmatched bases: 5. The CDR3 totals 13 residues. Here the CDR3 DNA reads TGTGCCATCTCCGGGACAGGGGGTAACGAGCAGTACTTC. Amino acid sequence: CAISGTGGNEQYF.

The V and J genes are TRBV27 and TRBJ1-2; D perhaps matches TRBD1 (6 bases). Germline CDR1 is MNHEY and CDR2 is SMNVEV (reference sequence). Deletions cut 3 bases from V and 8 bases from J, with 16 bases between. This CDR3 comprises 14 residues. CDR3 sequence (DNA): TGTGCCAGCAGTTTTTCCGGAGGGGGTGAAGGCTACACCTTC. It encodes CASSFSGGGEGYTF.

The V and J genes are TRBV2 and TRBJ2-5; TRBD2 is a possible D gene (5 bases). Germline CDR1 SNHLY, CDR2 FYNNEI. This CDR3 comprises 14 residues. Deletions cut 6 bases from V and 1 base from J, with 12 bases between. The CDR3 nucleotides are TGTGCCAGCAGCCCTGACTACATCCAAGAGACCCAGTACTTC. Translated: CASSPDYIQETQYF. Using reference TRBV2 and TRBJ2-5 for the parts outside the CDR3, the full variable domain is EPEVTQTPSHQVTQMGQEVILRCVPISNHLYFYWYRQILGQKVEFLVSFYNNEISEKSEIFDDQFSVERPDGSNFTLKIRSTKLEDSAMYFCASSPDYIQETQYFGPGTRLLVL.

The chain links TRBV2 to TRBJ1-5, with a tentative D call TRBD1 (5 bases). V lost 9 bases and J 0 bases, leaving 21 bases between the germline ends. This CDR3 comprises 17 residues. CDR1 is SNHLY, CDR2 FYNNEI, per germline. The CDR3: CASSRGRRPHSNQPQHF. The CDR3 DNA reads TGTGCCAGTTCGAGGGGCAGGAGACCTCATAGCAATCAGCCCCAGCATTTT.

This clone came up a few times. CDR3 nucleotides: TGTGCCGCGAGGGGGGGGCAGAATGAAAAACTGTTTTTT. It yields the protein CAARGGQNEKLFF. The rearrangement links TRBV10-3 to TRBJ1-4; weak D call: TRBD1 (6 bases). The V end was cut by 11 bases, the J end by 5 bases, with 15 bases between. The CDR3 spans 13 residues. Germline-derived CDR1 and CDR2 are ENHRY and SYGVKD.

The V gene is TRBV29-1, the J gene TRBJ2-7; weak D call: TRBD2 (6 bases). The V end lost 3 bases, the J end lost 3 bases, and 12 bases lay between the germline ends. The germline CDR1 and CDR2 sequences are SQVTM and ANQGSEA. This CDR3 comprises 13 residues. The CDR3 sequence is CSVEGLDNYEQYF. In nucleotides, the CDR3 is TGCAGCGTTGAGGGACTCGACAACTACGAGCAGTACTTC.

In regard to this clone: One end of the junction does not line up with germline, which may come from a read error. The DNA of the CDR3 is TGCCTACAACGGGGACAGGAAATCACTGCAGATACGCAGTATTTT. Protein product: CLQRGQEITADTQYF. The genes are TRBV2 and TRBJ2-3, with TRBD1 matching 8 bases. Germline V gives CDR1 SNHLY, CDR2 FYNNEI. The length of the CDR3 is 15 residues.

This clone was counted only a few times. The CDR3 reads CASNPTGGAGNEQYF. DNA of the CDR3: TGTGCCAGCAACCCCACAGGGGGCGCGGGGAACGAGCAGTACTTC. The chain links TRBV7-2 to TRBJ2-7, with TRBD1 matching 9 bases. There are 15 residues in the CDR3. Trimming removed 7 bases from V and 5 bases from J; junction bases left unmatched: 12. The germline V gene encodes CDR1 SGHTA and CDR2 FQGNSA.

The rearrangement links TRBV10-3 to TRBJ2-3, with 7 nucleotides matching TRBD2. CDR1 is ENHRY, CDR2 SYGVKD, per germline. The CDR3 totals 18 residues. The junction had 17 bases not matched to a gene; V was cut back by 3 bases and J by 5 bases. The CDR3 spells CAISDGPNGREKVDTQYF. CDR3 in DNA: TGTGCCATCAGTGACGGCCCGAATGGGCGGGAGAAAGTAGATACGCAGTATTTT.

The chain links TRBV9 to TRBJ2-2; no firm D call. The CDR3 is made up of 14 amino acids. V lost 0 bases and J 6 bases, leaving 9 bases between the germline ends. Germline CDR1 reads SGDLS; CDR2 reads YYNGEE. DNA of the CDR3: TGTGCCAGCAGCGTAGCTATAGCTTCCGGGGAGCTGTTTTTT. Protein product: CASSVAIASGELFF.

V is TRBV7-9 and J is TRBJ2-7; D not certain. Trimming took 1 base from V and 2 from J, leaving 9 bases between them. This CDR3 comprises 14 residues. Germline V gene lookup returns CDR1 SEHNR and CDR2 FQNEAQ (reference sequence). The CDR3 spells CASSLGGETYEQYF. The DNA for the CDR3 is TGTGCCAGCAGCTTAGGCGGTGAGACCTACGAGCAGTACTTC.

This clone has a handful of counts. The CDR3 bases are TGTGCCAGCAGCCCGGGGACGGTCCTTAGCACAGATACGCAGTATTTT. Its protein product is CASSPGTVLSTDTQYF. V gene TRBV7-6 combines with J gene TRBJ2-3; D possibly matches TRBD1 or TRBD2 (5 bases each). The CDR3 is 16 residues long. V was shortened by 5 bases and J by 0 bases, with 15 bases between the two germline ends. Per germline, CDR1 SGHVS and CDR2 FNYEAQ.

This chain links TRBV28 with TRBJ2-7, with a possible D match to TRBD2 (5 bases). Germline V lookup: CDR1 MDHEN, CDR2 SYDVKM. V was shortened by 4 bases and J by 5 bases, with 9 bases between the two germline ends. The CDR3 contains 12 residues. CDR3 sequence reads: CASSWEQNEQYF. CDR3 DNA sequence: TGTGCCAGCAGTTGGGAGCAGAACGAGCAGTACTTC.

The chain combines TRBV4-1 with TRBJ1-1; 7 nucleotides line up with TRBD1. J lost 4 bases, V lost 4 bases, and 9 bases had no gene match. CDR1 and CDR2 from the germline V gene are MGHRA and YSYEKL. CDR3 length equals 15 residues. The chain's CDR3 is CASSRQGTASTEAFF. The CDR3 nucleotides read TGCGCCAGCAGCCGACAAGGGACAGCCAGCACTGAAGCTTTCTTT.

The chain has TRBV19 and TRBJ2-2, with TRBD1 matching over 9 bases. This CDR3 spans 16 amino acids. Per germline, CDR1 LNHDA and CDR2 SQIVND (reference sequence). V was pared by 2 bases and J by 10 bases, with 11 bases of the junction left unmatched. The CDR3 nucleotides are TGTGCCAGTAGTATAAGGTACAGGGGGCTTGGAGAGGAGCTGTTTTTT. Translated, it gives CASSIRYRGLGEELFF.

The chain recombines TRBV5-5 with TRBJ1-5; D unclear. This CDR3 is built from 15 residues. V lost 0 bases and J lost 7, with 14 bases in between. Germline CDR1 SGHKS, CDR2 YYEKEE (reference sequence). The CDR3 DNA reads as TGTGCCAGCAGCTTGGTTTCTGGGGATAGACAGCCCCAGCATTTT. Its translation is CASSLVSGDRQPQHF.

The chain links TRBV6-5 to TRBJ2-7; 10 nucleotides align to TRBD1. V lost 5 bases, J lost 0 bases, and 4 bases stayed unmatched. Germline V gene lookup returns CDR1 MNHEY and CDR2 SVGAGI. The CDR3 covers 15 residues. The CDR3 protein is CASSRQGASSYEQYF. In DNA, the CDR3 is TGTGCCAGCAGTCGACAGGGGGCGAGCTCCTACGAGCAGTACTTC.